This is a list of T cell receptor beta chains from one sample in a study of blood T cell repertoires in COVID-19. Using immunoSEQ multiplex PCR, the repertoire was profiled, and TCRdb retains in-frame clones only, with some absent. The table shows 150,000 to 200,000 clones, with over 80% occurring only once. The sample taken for sequencing was peripheral blood. These receptor sequences come from a young man with COVID-19, enrolled during active disease. CDR3s leave out the opening cysteine and the closing phenylalanine or tryptophan. Expanded clones are given a class, and other clones once, few, many or no size at all.

V	J	size	CDR3
TRBV12-3/TRBV12-4	TRBJ1-3	-	ASNEGSRNTIY
TRBV28	TRBJ1-1	-	ASSLTGGFTEAF
TRBV4-1	TRBJ2-3	-	ASSLGPGHRGGDTQY
TRBV6-6	TRBJ1-6	once	ASSLGQGKGLGNSPLH
TRBV27	TRBJ2-7	-	ASKAGTTYEQY
TRBV4-3	TRBJ2-2	-	ASSQELRGTGELF
TRBV9	TRBJ1-5	-	ASSVGSYSNQPQH
TRBV6-5	TRBJ2-1	-	ASSPGQGAYEQF
TRBV7-2	TRBJ2-5	-	ASTSRGETQY
TRBV6-6	TRBJ1-3	-	ASSPSGNTIY
TRBV27	TRBJ2-1	-	ASSLPTGTGIYNEQF
TRBV20-1	TRBJ1-2	-	SAIEDDFYYGYT
TRBV19	TRBJ2-1	-	ASSPSSGGANEQF
TRBV28	TRBJ2-2	-	ASTRGGRASGELF
TRBV19	TRBJ1-2	-	ASSHPGGGRDYGYT
TRBV7-3	TRBJ2-3	-	ASSRAGGTDTQY
TRBV6-5	TRBJ1-5	few	ASSYSFSGAGQPQH
TRBV28	TRBJ1-1	few	ASSLTGPTEAF
TRBV6-5	TRBJ2-7	-	ASRPRTVSYEQY
TRBV7-2	TRBJ1-2	-	ASSLMRGAGGGYGYT
TRBV25-1	TRBJ2-1	-	ASSEQGNEQF
TRBV5-4	TRBJ2-5	-	ASSLEAGAYQETQY
TRBV27	TRBJ2-1	-	ASSLLAGETAYNEQF
TRBV7-9	TRBJ1-2	-	ASSPQKTVKFRGGYT
TRBV18	TRBJ1-1	-	ASSLGQAPMNTEAF
TRBV7-3	TRBJ1-1	-	ASSWQGPTEAF
TRBV4-2	TRBJ2-7	few	ASSPYTSGRAYEQY
TRBV5-4	TRBJ2-3	-	ASSLRSGGDSDTQY